One sample yielded the 14 T cell receptor beta chains listed below, sequenced in a study of T cells in Graves' hyperthyroidism and ophthalmopathy. The investigators amplified TCR beta CDR3 regions from RNA transcripts. Initially, a first-round RT-PCR of the TCR CDR3 employed the HTBI primer set. Each CDR3 protein gets one entry after TCRdb re-called the multiplex PCR reads with MiXCR. The sample yields a few hundred thousand distinct CDR3 sequences, 15% seen once. The sequencing input was blood. These receptors were taken from a woman in her twenties or thirties with Graves' hyperthyroidism.

This clonotype showed up many times. The J gene is TRBJ1-3, the V gene TRBV18; the match to TRBD1 covers 8 bases. The trim removed 4 bases at V and 4 bases at J, leaving 3 bases unmatched. CDR3 length equals 14 residues. Germline assignment: CDR1 KGHSH and CDR2 LQKENI. CDR3 region: CASSRGQDGNTIYF. CDR3 bases: TGTGCCAGCTCACGGGGACAGGACGGAAACACCATATATTTT.

There are many counts of this clonotype. The V call is TRBV28, the J call TRBJ2-5, with a weak D call TRBD1 (5 bases). V was shortened by 5 bases and J by 4 bases, with 23 bases between the two germline ends. Germline V gene data show CDR1 as MDHEN and CDR2 as SYDVKM. CDR3 size: 17 residues. The CDR3 nucleotides read TGTGCCAGCAGTCTCAGGGCTTCGGCCCACCCCCCAGAGACCCAGTACTTC. Translated, it gives CASSLRASAHPPETQYF.

The sample holds many counts of this clonotype. The V call is TRBV30, the J call TRBJ2-7, with a possible D match to TRBD1 (5 bases). The CDR3 runs 13 residues. The V end was cut by 2 bases, the J end by 5 bases, with 13 bases between. Germline CDR1 reads GTSNPN; CDR2 reads SVGIG (reference sequence). In DNA, the CDR3 is TGTGCCTGGAGTCTGGACAAAGCCCACGAGCAGTACTTC. This encodes CAWSLDKAHEQYF.

The table lists this clonotype with many counts. This chain uses TRBV28 with TRBJ2-1; no clear D. This CDR3 region has 15 residues. V was clipped by 6 bases and J by 1 base, with 13 bases between them. In germline, CDR1 is MDHEN, CDR2 SYDVKM. CDR3 coding DNA: TGTGCCAGCAGCTCCGGGCAGCCTTCCTACAATGAGCAGTTCTTC. This translates into CASSSGQPSYNEQFF.

This clonotype was counted at least ten times. The chain employs TRBV20-1 and TRBJ2-1, with TRBD2 as a possible D gene (6 bases). V dropped 0 bases and J dropped 2 bases, with 20 bases sitting between them. Germline V gene lookup returns CDR1 DFQATT and CDR2 SNEGSKA (reference sequence). The CDR3 covers 18 residues. CDR3 sequence (DNA): TGCAGTGCTAGAGAACCCCTTTTAGGAGCGGGTCCCTACAATGAGCAGTTCTTC. Translation gives CSAREPLLGAGPYNEQFF.

The chain recombines TRBV9 with TRBJ1-1; the D is unclear. Germline CDR1 SGDLS, CDR2 YYNGEE. The ends were cut back, 2 bases at V and 0 bases at J, with 5 bases in the middle. The CDR3 contains 13 residues. The CDR3 loop reads CASSVLLNTEAFF. The CDR3, as DNA: TGTGCCAGCAGCGTTTTACTGAACACTGAAGCTTTCTTT.

The table lists this clonotype with a few counts. The chain employs TRBV6-5 and TRBJ1-3; the D gene is possibly TRBD1 (6 bases). V was shortened by 0 bases and J by 3 bases, with 15 bases between the two germline ends. The germline V gene encodes CDR1 MNHEY and CDR2 SVGAGI. This CDR3 contains 17 residues. In DNA form, the CDR3 reads TGTGCCAGCAGTTACTCACGGCAGGGGTTTGGTGGAAACACCATATATTTT. The encoded protein is CASSYSRQGFGGNTIYF.

V usage is TRBV9 and J usage is TRBJ2-2; 7 positions agree with TRBD1. The CDR3 is 15 residues long. With V trimmed by 9 bases and J by 0 bases, 8 bases remained unmatched. CDR1 and CDR2 from the germline V gene are SGDLS and YYNGEE. The CDR3 sequence: CATGVTGTNTGELFF. The CDR3, as DNA: TGTGCCACCGGCGTGACAGGGACGAACACCGGGGAGCTGTTTTTT.

The genes are TRBV7-9 and TRBJ1-1; D not resolved. With 2 bases removed from V and 5 bases from J, the gap between germline ends came to 6 bases. The CDR3 spans 12 residues. Germline loops: CDR1 SEHNR, CDR2 FQNEAQ (reference sequence). The DNA for the CDR3 is TGTGCCAGCAGCTTACATGGAACTGAAGCTTTCTTT. Amino acids: CASSLHGTEAFF.

This clonotype was seen repeatedly, ten times or more. CDR3 residues: CASSLGVAGISYNEQFF. CDR3 in DNA: TGCGCCAGCAGCTTGGGGGTCGCGGGAATCTCCTACAATGAGCAGTTCTTC. J is TRBJ2-1 and V is TRBV5-1; possible D gene TRBD2, 6 bases. Germline V gives CDR1 SGHRS, CDR2 YFSETQ. The CDR3 consists of 17 residues. V gave up 0 bases and J gave up 0 bases, with 13 bases separating them. Full variable domain (outside the CDR3, taken from reference TRBV5-1 and TRBJ2-1): KAGVTQTPRYLIKTRGQQVTLSCSPISGHRSVSWYQQTPGQGLQFLFEYFSETQRNKGNFPGRFSGRQFSNSRSEMNVSTLELGDSALYLCASSLGVAGISYNEQFFGPGTRLTVL.

This clonotype was recorded at least ten times. CDR3 residues: CASSQGTSGSGELFF. For the CDR3, the DNA is TGTGCCAGCAGCCAGGGGACTAGCGGGAGCGGGGAGCTGTTTTTT. The rearrangement links TRBV14 to TRBJ2-2; TRBD2 matches at 14 bases. V lost 3 bases, J lost 7 bases, and 1 base stayed unmatched. CDR1 SGHDN and CDR2 FVKESK come from the germline V gene. The CDR3 runs 15 residues.

This clonotype was counted many times. V usage is TRBV3-1 and J usage is TRBJ2-7; 10 bases line up with TRBD1. The CDR3 length is 15 residues. V lost 2 bases, J lost 3 bases, and 4 bases stayed unmatched. Germline V gene data show CDR1 as LGHDT and CDR2 as YNNKEL (reference sequence). DNA for the CDR3: TGTGCCAGCAGCCAACCGGGACAGGGGATCTACGAGCAGTACTTC. Residues: CASSQPGQGIYEQYF.

The genes are TRBV25-1 and TRBJ2-1, with 13 bases lining up with TRBD2. In germline, CDR1 is MGHDK, CDR2 SYGVNS. The CDR3 sequence is 15 residues long. The trim removed 2 bases at V and 7 bases at J, leaving 2 bases unmatched. Here the CDR3 DNA reads TGTGCCAGCAGTGAAACTAGCGGGAGGGGGAATGAGCAGTTCTTC. It translates to CASSETSGRGNEQFF. The full variable domain, its missing parts supplied by reference TRBV25-1 and TRBJ2-1, is EADIYQTPRYLVIGTGKKITLECSQTMGHDKMYWYQQDPGMELHLIHYSYGVNSTEKGDLSSESTVSRIRTEHFPLTLESARPSHTSQYLCASSETSGRGNEQFFGPGTRLTVL.

This clonotype came up many times. The chain recombines TRBV12-3 or TRBV12-4 with TRBJ1-2; TRBD1 might be the D (6 bases). The V end was cut by 1 base, the J end by 6 bases, with 12 bases between. The CDR3 is 14 amino acids. The CDR3 region has the DNA TGTGCCAGCAGTTTAGGGGCAGGGGTAAATGGCTACACCTTC. Translating gives CASSLGAGVNGYTF.